What follows describes a single TCR beta chain. The data were obtained in a study of blood T cell repertoires in COVID-19. Using immunoSEQ multiplex PCR, the repertoire was profiled, and TCRdb retains in-frame clones only, with some absent. Of fewer than 600,000 clones in the sample, roughly 87% were seen once. This clonotype was sampled from a man younger than 30 with COVID-19, enrolled during active disease. Sample: peripheral blood.

The CDR3 reads CASSLDGPGFGEKLFF. The CDR3 DNA is TGTGCCAGCAGCTTAGATGGCCCAGGCTTTGGTGAAAAACTGTTTTTT. The chain recombines TRBV11-3 with TRBJ1-4; the D is unclear. Trimming cost V 0 bases and J 7 bases, with 15 bases left between them. Germline V gene data show CDR1 as SGHNT and CDR2 as YENEEA. The CDR3 has 16 amino acids.